The 12 T cell receptor beta chains below were found in one sample sequenced in a study of blood T cells in healthy people across ages. Next came a second PCR, run for about 6 to 11 cycles, which used a sample-barcoded 5' primer along with a J-beta primer mix. TCRdb analysed the 5' RACE reads with MiXCR anew, one entry per CDR3 protein. The sample carries 1,500,000 or so distinct CDR3 sequences, roughly 43% recorded once. Sequenced input: blood. Receptors originate from a young woman in good health.

This clonotype occurred a few times. Relative to the germline gene, one junction end is altered; a read error may explain this. V usage is TRBV28 and J usage is TRBJ1-2; TRBD1 matches at 12 bases. CDR1 and CDR2 (germline): MDHEN, SYDVKM. The length of the CDR3 is 17 residues. Written as DNA, the CDR3 is TGTGCCAGCAGTTTACCGTTGGGACAGGGGGCCTACTATTGCTACACCTTC. Translating gives CASSLPLGQGAYYCYTF.

The chain couples TRBV5-1 to TRBJ1-2, with D maybe TRBD1 (6 bases). From germline, CDR1 is SGHRS and CDR2 YFSETQ. The CDR3 is made up of 16 amino acids. The ends were cut back, 0 bases at V and 4 bases at J, with 16 bases in the middle. DNA for the CDR3: TGCGCCAGCAGCTTGGAAGGGGGGGGAGAGTTCTATGGCTACACCTTC. Translation: CASSLEGGGEFYGYTF.

The chain carries TRBV14 and TRBJ2-7; D perhaps matches TRBD1 (5 bases). The CDR3 has 15 amino acids. The ends were cut back, 1 base at V and 3 bases at J, with 13 bases in the middle. Per germline, CDR1 SGHDN and CDR2 FVKESK. The CDR3 DNA sequence: TGTGCCAGCAGCCAAGCTCAGGGAAGGTTCTACGAGCAGTACTTC. Its protein product is CASSQAQGRFYEQYF.

This sequence joins TRBV12-3 or TRBV12-4 and TRBJ1-1, with a weak D call TRBD1 (5 bases). This CDR3 is 13 amino acids long. The germline V and J ends were trimmed by 4 bases and 6 bases, with 12 bases remaining between them. The CDR3, as DNA: TGTGCCAGCAGTTCAGGGTTGCAAGCTGAAGCTTTCTTT. Translation: CASSSGLQAEAFF.

The V and J genes are TRBV20-1 and TRBJ1-5, with D tentatively TRBD1 (5 bases). Trimming took 6 bases from V and 6 from J, leaving 12 bases between them. CDR3 size: 12 residues. The germline CDR1 and CDR2 sequences are DFQATT and SNEGSKA (reference sequence). The CDR3 here is CSAPTASQPQHF. The DNA for the CDR3 is TGCAGTGCACCGACAGCCAGTCAGCCCCAGCATTTT.

The chain couples TRBV2 to TRBJ1-2; the match to TRBD1 covers 9 bases. V was pared by 2 bases and J by 0 bases, with 7 bases of the junction left unmatched. Germline CDR1 and CDR2: SNHLY and FYNNEI. The CDR3 has 17 residues. The CDR3 DNA is TGTGCCAGCAGTGAAAGCCGGGACAGGGAGGCTAACTATGGCTACACCTTC. Its protein is CASSESRDREANYGYTF.

This clonotype was found a few times. The rearrangement links TRBV20-1 to TRBJ2-2; 12 bases map to TRBD2. The CDR3 has 17 residues. Germline CDR1 and CDR2: DFQATT and SNEGSKA (reference sequence). The trim removed 3 bases at V and 4 bases at J, leaving 9 bases unmatched. CDR3 sequence: CSARGLAGQAFTGELFF. DNA of the CDR3: TGCAGTGCTAGGGGACTAGCGGGCCAGGCCTTCACCGGGGAGCTGTTTTTT.

This clonotype was detected many times. This chain connects TRBV12-5 to TRBJ2-5; D unclear. The ends were cut back, 2 bases at V and 5 bases at J, with 9 bases in the middle. Germline V gene sequence: CDR1 LGHNT, CDR2 FRNRAP. This CDR3 spans 13 amino acids. CDR3 sequence reads: CASGLNSLETQYF. DNA for the CDR3: TGTGCTAGTGGTTTGAACAGTTTGGAGACCCAGTACTTC.

The chain has TRBV6-2 or TRBV6-3 and TRBJ2-5, with D maybe TRBD1 (6 bases). This CDR3 is 14 amino acids long. Germline CDR1 reads MNHEY; CDR2 reads SVGEGT. Trimming pared 5 bases from V and 4 bases from J, leaving 14 bases between. The CDR3 nucleotides read TGTGCCAGCAGTGGACAGTGGAGTGCAGAGACCCAGTACTTC. Translating it yields CASSGQWSAETQYF.

V and J are TRBV14 and TRBJ2-1, with 8 bases that match TRBD2. Germline values: CDR1 SGHDN, CDR2 FVKESK. V was pared by 4 bases and J by 3 bases, with 8 bases of the junction left unmatched. There are 16 residues in the CDR3. CDR3 protein: CASSRGSGGGYNEQFF. The CDR3 nucleotides read TGTGCCAGCAGCCGCGGGAGCGGGGGTGGCTACAATGAGCAGTTCTTC.

The V and J genes are TRBV4-3 and TRBJ2-7, with TRBD1 matching 8 bases. With 1 base clipped from V and 3 bases from J, the junction kept 5 bases outside the gene matches. CDR3 length equals 15 residues. Per the germline V gene, CDR1 is LGHNA and CDR2 is YSLEER. The DNA for the CDR3 is TGCGCCAGCAGCCAAGGCCACAGGGGGTTCTACGAGCAGTACTTC. Translating it yields CASSQGHRGFYEQYF.

The chain joins TRBV5-1 to TRBJ1-2; 8 bases are a match to TRBD1. Germline-derived CDR1 and CDR2 are SGHRS and YFSETQ. This CDR3 spans 14 amino acids. V shed 4 bases and J 6 bases; nucleotides not matched to a gene: 8. CDR3 amino acids: CASSDRTGLHGYTF. CDR3 nucleotide sequence: TGCGCCAGCAGCGACCGGACAGGGCTCCATGGCTACACCTTC.